This TCR beta chain was captured by sequencing in a study of T-cell memory formation after mild COVID-19. The wider study: Each donor largely had its own TCR clusters.

The ends were cut back, 3 bases at V and 6 bases at J, with 10 bases in the middle. This CDR3 spans 12 amino acids. Germline V gene data show CDR1 as SQVTM and CDR2 as ANQGSEA. This clonotype has a single count. Antigen: not known. The TCR alpha and TCR beta cDNA libraries, bearing sample barcodes and UMIs, were generated by 5'RACE using constant-segment primers. TCRdb itself ran the 5' RACE reads through MiXCR, one entry per CDR3 protein. The sample has fewer than 200,000 distinct CDR3 sequences; 20% to 25% are singletons. Study-level findings and limits: The pre-infection memory compartment contained some responding clones, suggesting cross-reactive memory joined. Day 15 to 85 contracting clones showed balanced CD4/CD8; day 15 to 37 expanders favored CD4+.

This chain joins TRBV29-1 and TRBJ2-3; D remains ambiguous. This sequence originates from an adult woman who had mild COVID-19 (a few samples of this study predate the infection). Cell type and time point are not known. Sample: PBMCs or a T cell subset sorted from them (not recorded which). CDR3 sequence reads: CSVDLVFDTQYF. The CDR3 DNA reads TGCAGCGTTGATCTAGTCTTCGATACGCAGTATTTT.